This T cell receptor (beta chain) was sequenced in a study of T cell changes during pregnancy in multiple sclerosis. Germline V lookup: CDR1 SGHNT, CDR2 YYREEE (reference sequence). The CDR3 loop spans 15 amino acids. Losses at the gene ends were 3 bases for V and 5 bases for J; bases not matched to a gene: 11. Using immunoSEQ multiplex PCR, the repertoire was profiled, and TCRdb retains in-frame clones only, with some absent. The sample lists tens of thousands of clones; 80% to 90% were seen once. The origin of this receptor is a female donor with multiple sclerosis, enrolled in a pregnancy study. The J gene is TRBJ2-7, the V gene TRBV5-4, with TRBD1 matching over 7 bases. The sequencing here drew on CD4+ T cells from peripheral blood mononuclear cells, taken before pregnancy. CDR3 sequence reads: CASSSLDRVSDEQYF. The DNA of the CDR3 is TGTGCCAGCAGCTCTCTAGACAGGGTAAGCGACGAGCAGTACTTC. Using reference TRBV5-4 and TRBJ2-7 for the parts outside the CDR3, the full variable domain is ETGVTQSPTHLIKTRGQQVTLRCSSQSGHNTVSWYQQALGQGPQFIFQYYREEENGRGNFPPRFSGLQFPNYSSELNVNALELDDSALYLCASSSLDRVSDEQYFGPGTRLTVT.